The TCR beta chain under discussion was sequenced for a study of Ad26.COV2.S vaccination and SARS-CoV-2 variants. Treatment in this sample: around 19 received Ad26.COV2.S at low or high dose, single or two shots; about 5 received placebo; per-sample allocation not given. Sampling took place 63 days after the first vaccine or placebo injection. The V gene lost 10 bases and the J gene lost 5 bases, with 14 bases spanning the gap. Germline assignment: CDR1 SNHLY and CDR2 FYNNEI. The CDR3 consists of 12 residues. TCRdb's table, derived via immunoSEQ multiplex PCR, lists solely in-frame clones and lacks some. The sample has roughly 350,000 clones; roughly 91% are singletons.

This rearrangement joins TRBV2 to TRBJ1-2; perhaps TRBD1 as D (5 bases). The sequenced sample was peripheral blood, obtained in a trial of Ad26.COV2.S vaccine versus placebo. The clonotype originates from a person aged 18 to 65 who received the Ad26.COV2.S COVID-19 vaccine or a placebo. CDR3 coding DNA: TGTGCCACCGGGACCGGGGGGTATGGCTACACCTTC. This sequence encodes CATGTGGYGYTF.